This T cell receptor beta chain was identified during a study of CD8+ T cells in alopecia areata. For this clone: No antigen is known for it.

Treatment in this sample: oral pan-JAK inhibitor, 5-10 mg twice daily. Sampling of alopecia areata patients yielded lesional scalp punch biopsies as well as peripheral blood. The CDR3 spans 15 residues. RNA extraction was followed by reverse transcription into cDNA, which acted as the sequencing template. TCRdb keeps only in-frame clones here, not all; method: immunoSEQ multiplex PCR. This table holds about 290,000 clones, 58% found once. General study findings and limits: Normal scalp showed lower clonality than lesional scalp, especially alopecia totalis/universalis. Tofacitinib significantly reduced both scalp clonality and expanded CD8+ clones among the top 100.

V is TRBV21-1 and J is TRBJ1-2. TRBV21-1 represents a pseudogene. Sample: CD4+ T cells sorted from blood, taken at week 24, from a patient treated with tofacitinib. The sequence came from a human donor with alopecia areata. CDR3 DNA: TGTGCCAGCAGCAAAGCAGGTGGCCCAGTGGATGGCTACACCTTC. It encodes CASSKAGGPVDGYTF.